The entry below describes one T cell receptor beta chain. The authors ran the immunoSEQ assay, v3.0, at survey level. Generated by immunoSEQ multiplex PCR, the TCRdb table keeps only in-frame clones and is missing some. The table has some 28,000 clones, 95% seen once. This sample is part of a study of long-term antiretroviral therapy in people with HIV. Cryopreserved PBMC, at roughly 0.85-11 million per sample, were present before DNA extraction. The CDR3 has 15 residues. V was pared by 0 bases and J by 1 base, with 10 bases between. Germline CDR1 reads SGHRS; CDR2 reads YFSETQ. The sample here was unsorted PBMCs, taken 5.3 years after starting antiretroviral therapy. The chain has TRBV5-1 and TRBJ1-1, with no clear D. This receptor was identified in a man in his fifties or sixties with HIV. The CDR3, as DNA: TGCGCCAGCAGCTTGGCCTTTAACACGAACACTGAAGCTTTCTTT. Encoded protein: CASSLAFNTNTEAFF.